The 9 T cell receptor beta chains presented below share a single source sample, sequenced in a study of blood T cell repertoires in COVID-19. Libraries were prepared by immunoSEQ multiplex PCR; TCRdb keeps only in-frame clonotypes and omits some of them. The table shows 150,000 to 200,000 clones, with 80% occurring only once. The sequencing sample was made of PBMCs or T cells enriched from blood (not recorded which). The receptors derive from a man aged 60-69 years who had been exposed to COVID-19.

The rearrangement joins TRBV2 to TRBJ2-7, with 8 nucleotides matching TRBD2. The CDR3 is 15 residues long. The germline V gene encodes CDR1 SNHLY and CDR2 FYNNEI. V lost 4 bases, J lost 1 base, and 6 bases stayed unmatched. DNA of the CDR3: TGTGCCAGCAGTGCCCGGGGGGGGATTTCCTACGAGCAGTACTTC. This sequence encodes CASSARGGISYEQYF. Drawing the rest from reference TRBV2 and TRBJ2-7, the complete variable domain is EPEVTQTPSHQVTQMGQEVILRCVPISNHLYFYWYRQILGQKVEFLVSFYNNEISEKSEIFDDQFSVERPDGSNFTLKIRSTKLEDSAMYFCASSARGGISYEQYFGPGTRLTVT.

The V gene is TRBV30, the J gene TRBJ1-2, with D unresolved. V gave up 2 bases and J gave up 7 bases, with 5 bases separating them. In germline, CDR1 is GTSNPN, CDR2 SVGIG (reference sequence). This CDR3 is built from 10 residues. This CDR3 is CAWSPSGYTF. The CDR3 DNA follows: TGTGCCTGGAGTCCTAGTGGCTACACCTTC.

In nucleotides, the CDR3 is TGTGCCATCCGACGGACAGGGGAAAACTATGGCTACACCTTC. Encoded protein: CAIRRTGENYGYTF. The gene calls are TRBV28 and TRBJ1-2, with 9 bases identical to TRBD1. The V gene's germline CDR1 is MDHEN and CDR2 SYDVKM. The length of the CDR3 is 14 residues. V dropped 10 bases and J dropped 2; count of bases not matched to a gene: 8.

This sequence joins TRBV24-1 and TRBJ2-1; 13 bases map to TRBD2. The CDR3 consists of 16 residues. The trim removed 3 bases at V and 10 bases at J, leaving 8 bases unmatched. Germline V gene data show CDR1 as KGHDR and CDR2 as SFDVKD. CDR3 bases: TGTGCCACCAGTGATATAGGACTAGCGGGAGATTGGGAGCAGTTCTTC. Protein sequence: CATSDIGLAGDWEQFF.

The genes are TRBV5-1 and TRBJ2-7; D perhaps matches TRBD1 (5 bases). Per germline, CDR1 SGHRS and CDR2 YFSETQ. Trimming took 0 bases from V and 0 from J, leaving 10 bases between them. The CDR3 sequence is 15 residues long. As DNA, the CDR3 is TGCGCCAGCAGCTTGGAAGCAGGGATCTCCTACGAGCAGTACTTC. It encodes CASSLEAGISYEQYF.

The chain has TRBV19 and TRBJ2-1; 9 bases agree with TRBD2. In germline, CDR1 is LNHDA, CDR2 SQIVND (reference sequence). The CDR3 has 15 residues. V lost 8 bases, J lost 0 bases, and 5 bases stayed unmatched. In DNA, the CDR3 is TGTGCCAGTCGCTTTAGCGGGAGCTCCTACAATGAGCAGTTCTTC. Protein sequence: CASRFSGSSYNEQFF.

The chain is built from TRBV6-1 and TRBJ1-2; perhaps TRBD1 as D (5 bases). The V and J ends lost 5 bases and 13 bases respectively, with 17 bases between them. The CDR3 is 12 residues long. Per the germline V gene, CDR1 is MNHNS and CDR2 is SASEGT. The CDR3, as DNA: TGTGCCAGCAGTCAGCAGGGTGCTTGGGCCACCTTC. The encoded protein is CASSQQGAWATF.

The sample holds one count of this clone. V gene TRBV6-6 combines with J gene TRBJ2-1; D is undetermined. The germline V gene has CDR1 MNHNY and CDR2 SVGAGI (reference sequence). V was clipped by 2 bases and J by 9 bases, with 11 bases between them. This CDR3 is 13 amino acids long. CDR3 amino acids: CASSYGSSGEQFF. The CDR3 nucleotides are TGTGCCAGCAGTTACGGCTCATCGGGTGAGCAGTTCTTC.

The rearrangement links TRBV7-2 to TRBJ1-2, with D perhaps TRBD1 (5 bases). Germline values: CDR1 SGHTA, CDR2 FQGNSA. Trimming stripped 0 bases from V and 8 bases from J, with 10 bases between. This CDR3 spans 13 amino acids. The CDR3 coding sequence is TGTGCCAGCAGCTTAGCCCCCCAGGGCGGCTACACCTTC. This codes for CASSLAPQGGYTF.